This TCR beta chain was documented in a study of cytotoxic CD8 clonotypes in ibrutinib-treated CLL. Study-level findings and limits: Pretreatment clonality was elevated relative to age-matched healthy donors and paralleled circulating CD8+ T-cell counts.

This clone was detected once. The antigen is not known. The CDR3 is 14 residues long. Trimming shortened V by 4 bases and J by 6 bases, and 14 bases separated the two germline ends. Germline CDR1 PRHDT, CDR2 FYEKMQ (reference sequence). The method was immunoSEQ multiplex PCR; TCRdb's version includes in-frame clones alone and lacks a portion of them. The top ten hold 10% to 12% of the sample, which has some 140,000 clones, 91% seen once. The V gene is TRBV13, the J gene TRBJ2-3; D unresolved. This receptor was identified in a human donor with chronic lymphocytic leukemia. Sample: PBMCs, taken after 12 months of ibrutinib treatment. The CDR3 DNA is TGTGCCAGCAGCTCTGCCTATAGTCGGGATACGCAGTATTTT. As protein: CASSSAYSRDTQYF.